The entry below describes one T cell receptor (beta chain). V was clipped by 2 bases and J by 4 bases, with 9 bases between them. The CDR3 runs to 14 residues. The germline V gene has CDR1 ENHRY and CDR2 SYGVKD. PCR amplification relied on 60 Vbeta primers (plus 13 Jbeta primers). Clones were sequenced by immunoSEQ multiplex PCR, and TCRdb holds only the in-frame ones, with some missing. Of some 130,000 clones in the sample, roughly 79% are singletons; the top ten hold around 1.8%. The data originate from a study of cytomegalovirus exposure and HLA in healthy donors. The sample consisted of PBMCs. This TCR derives from a woman aged 50 to 65 in good health and CMV-seronegative. The chain employs TRBV10-3 and TRBJ2-4; TRBD2 is a possible D gene (6 bases). CDR3 residues: CAISEGGKKNIQYF. CDR3 nucleotide sequence: TGTGCCATCAGTGAGGGCGGGAAAAAAAACATTCAGTACTTC.